These 18 T cell receptor beta chains came from one sample sequenced in a study of blood T cell repertoires in COVID-19. Using immunoSEQ multiplex PCR, the repertoire was profiled, and TCRdb retains in-frame clones only, with some absent. The data show some 76,000 clones, around 89% seen once. The sample comprised peripheral blood. All receptors come from a man in his fifties or sixties with acute or convalescent COVID-19.

The rearrangement links TRBV7-3 to TRBJ2-5; D is perhaps TRBD2 (6 bases). Germline CDR1 reads SGHTA; CDR2 reads FQGTGA. The CDR3 runs 15 residues. Trimming took 1 base from V and 5 from J, leaving 14 bases between them. In nucleotides, the CDR3 is TGTGCCAGCAGCTTAATAGGAGGGTCTTGGGAGACCCAGTACTTC. Protein sequence: CASSLIGGSWETQYF.

V and J are TRBV5-1 and TRBJ2-5; tentative D call: TRBD1 (5 bases). The CDR3 is made up of 14 amino acids. Germline V lookup: CDR1 SGHRS, CDR2 YFSETQ. V lost 3 bases to trimming and J lost 0 bases, with 9 bases between them. For the CDR3, the DNA is TGCGCCAGCAGCTCGACAGCGTACCAAGAGACCCAGTACTTC. Amino acid sequence: CASSSTAYQETQYF. The variable domain in full, completed from reference TRBV5-1 and TRBJ2-5, reads KAGVTQTPRYLIKTRGQQVTLSCSPISGHRSVSWYQQTPGQGLQFLFEYFSETQRNKGNFPGRFSGRQFSNSRSEMNVSTLELGDSALYLCASSSTAYQETQYFGPGTRLLVL.

The rearrangement joins TRBV5-4 to TRBJ2-5, with 7 bases lining up with TRBD2. The CDR3 contains 15 residues. The V and J ends lost 2 bases and 5 bases, in that order; junction bases with no gene match: 9. Germline V gene data show CDR1 as SGHNT and CDR2 as YYREEE (reference sequence). DNA for the CDR3: TGTGCCAGCAGCTTAAAAGCGGGATCCGTGGAGACCCAGTACTTC. Protein product: CASSLKAGSVETQYF.

The chain recombines TRBV5-6 with TRBJ1-5, with a weak D call TRBD1 (5 bases). The ends were cut back, 5 bases at V and 7 bases at J, with 16 bases in the middle. Per the germline V gene, CDR1 is SGHDT and CDR2 is YYEEEE. This CDR3 is built from 14 residues. Here the CDR3 DNA reads TGTGCCAGCAGTCATTGGGGGGGAAGCCAGCCCCAGCATTTT. This gives the protein CASSHWGGSQPQHF.

This rearrangement joins TRBV2 to TRBJ2-3; 12 nucleotides align to TRBD2. From germline, CDR1 is SNHLY and CDR2 FYNNEI. The CDR3 covers 16 residues. With V trimmed by 7 bases and J by 2 bases, 7 bases remained unmatched. The CDR3 region is CASTLAGGPYTDTQYF. In DNA, the CDR3 is TGTGCCAGCACTCTAGCGGGAGGGCCGTACACAGATACGCAGTATTTT.

The sample holds a few counts of this clone. The CDR3 here is CAISERSNQPQHF. The CDR3 region has the DNA TGTGCCATCAGTGAGCGGAGCAATCAGCCCCAGCATTTT. The V and J genes are TRBV10-3 and TRBJ1-5; D gene unclear. Germline CDR1 ENHRY, CDR2 SYGVKD. V was cut by 2 bases and J by 1 base, with 3 bases left in between. CDR3 length equals 13 residues.

The chain employs TRBV9 and TRBJ1-4; D is uncertain. The germline V and J ends were trimmed by 3 bases and 8 bases, with 5 bases remaining between them. The CDR3 length is 11 residues. From germline, CDR1 is SGDLS and CDR2 YYNGEE. CDR3 nucleotide sequence: TGTGCCAGCAGCGCCAGGGAAAAACTGTTTTTT. Translating gives CASSAREKLFF.

The CDR3 is CAISESRVAASTDTQYF. As DNA, the CDR3 is TGTGCCATCAGTGAGTCGAGGGTAGCGGCCAGCACAGATACGCAGTATTTT. The rearrangement uses TRBV10-3 and TRBJ2-3; maybe TRBD2 (6 bases). Trimming shortened V by 0 bases and J by 0 bases, and 13 bases separated the two germline ends. This CDR3 has 17 residues. Germline V gene sequence: CDR1 ENHRY, CDR2 SYGVKD.

This chain joins TRBV6-5 and TRBJ1-5, with TRBD1 as a possible D gene (5 bases). Germline V gives CDR1 MNHEY, CDR2 SVGAGI. The germline V and J ends were trimmed by 5 bases and 7 bases, with 15 bases remaining between them. The CDR3 sequence is 14 residues long. The CDR3 region is CASSPPGGSQPQHF. CDR3 bases: TGTGCCAGCAGTCCCCCCGGGGGTTCGCAGCCCCAGCATTTT.

This chain links TRBV2 with TRBJ1-6, with 8 bases fitting TRBD1. The V and J ends lost 4 bases and 10 bases, in that order; junction bases with no gene match: 3. The CDR3 has 13 amino acids. Germline-derived CDR1 and CDR2 are SNHLY and FYNNEI. CDR3: CASSGTGPSPLHF. CDR3 sequence (DNA): TGTGCCAGCAGTGGGACAGGGCCCTCACCCCTCCACTTT.

This clone showed up just once. The CDR3 DNA is TGCGCCAGCAGCTCCGGGGGAGGAGGCACTGAAGCTTTCTTT. This gives the protein CASSSGGGGTEAFF. The chain joins TRBV5-1 to TRBJ1-1, with a tentative D call TRBD1 (5 bases). Germline V gives CDR1 SGHRS, CDR2 YFSETQ. With 3 bases removed from V and 4 bases from J, the gap between germline ends came to 13 bases. The CDR3 totals 14 residues. Together with reference TRBV5-1 and TRBJ1-1, the CDR3 gives the full variable domain: KAGVTQTPRYLIKTRGQQVTLSCSPISGHRSVSWYQQTPGQGLQFLFEYFSETQRNKGNFPGRFSGRQFSNSRSEMNVSTLELGDSALYLCASSSGGGGTEAFFGQGTRLTVV.

CDR3 coding DNA: TGTGCCAGCAGTCCCCCTGGGACAGGGGGTGGCTACACCTTC. Amino acid sequence: CASSPPGTGGGYTF. V is TRBV6-5 and J is TRBJ1-2, with 11 bases matching TRBD1. Germline V gene sequence: CDR1 MNHEY, CDR2 SVGAGI. V dropped 5 bases and J dropped 7; count of bases not matched to a gene: 6. The CDR3 totals 14 residues.

The rearrangement joins TRBV12-3 or TRBV12-4 to TRBJ2-5; TRBD2 might be the D (6 bases). V gave up 3 bases and J gave up 4 bases, with 9 bases separating them. This CDR3 has 13 residues. The CDR3, as DNA: TGTGCCAGCAGTTTGCCCGGGGGAGAGACCCAGTACTTC. Its translation is CASSLPGGETQYF.

V and J are TRBV5-6 and TRBJ1-6; D is unresolved. The CDR3 is 15 residues long. Germline V lookup: CDR1 SGHDT, CDR2 YYEEEE. V lost 2 bases to trimming and J lost 8 bases, with 14 bases between them. In nucleotides, the CDR3 is TGTGCCAGCAGCTTAAATAGTCCCTCATATTCACCCCTCCACTTT. Translating it yields CASSLNSPSYSPLHF. Filled out from reference TRBV5-6 and TRBJ1-6, the complete variable domain reads DAGVTQSPTHLIKTRGQQVTLRCSPKSGHDTVSWYQQALGQGPQFIFQYYEEEERQRGNFPDRFSGHQFPNYSSELNVNALLLGDSALYLCASSLNSPSYSPLHFGNGTRLTVT.

A note on this clone: Within the sample, other DNA sequences also encode this same CDR3. The gene calls are TRBV11-2 and TRBJ1-6; 7 bases line up with TRBD1. The CDR3 contains 15 residues. Germline V gives CDR1 SGHAT, CDR2 FQNNGV. The V and J ends lost 5 bases and 7 bases, in that order; junction bases with no gene match: 8. CDR3 residues: CASSPTGDNNSPLHF. CDR3 sequence (DNA): TGTGCCAGCAGCCCTACAGGGGACAACAATTCACCCCTCCACTTT.

The rearrangement joins TRBV5-6 to TRBJ2-3, with D unclear. V shed 3 bases and J shed 6 bases, with 8 bases lying between them. The CDR3 is 12 amino acids. Germline CDR1 is SGHDT and CDR2 is YYEEEE. The CDR3 nucleotides read TGTGCCAGCAGCTATACAGAGGATACGCAGTATTTT. It yields the protein CASSYTEDTQYF.

This rearrangement joins TRBV5-4 to TRBJ1-2, with 8 positions matching TRBD1. V lost 4 bases and J lost 4; bases outside the gene matches: 6. The CDR3 loop spans 14 amino acids. CDR1 is SGHNT, CDR2 YYREEE, per germline (reference sequence). The CDR3 DNA sequence: TGTGCCAGCAGCCTATACGGACAGGGCTATGGCTACACCTTC. This sequence encodes CASSLYGQGYGYTF.

The chain is built from TRBV7-9 and TRBJ2-5; 9 nucleotides agree with TRBD1. V dropped 6 bases and J dropped 2; count of bases not matched to a gene: 4. Germline lookup yields CDR1 SEHNR and CDR2 FQNEAQ (reference sequence). The length of the CDR3 is 14 residues. Written as DNA, the CDR3 is TGTGCCAGCAGAAACAGGGGGCCTCAAGAGACCCAGTACTTC. This encodes CASRNRGPQETQYF.